The clone carrying this T cell receptor beta chain was counted between two and nine times. Its antigen is currently unknown. Total RNA was isolated from each sample in quantities of at least 5 micrograms. CDR1 is LGHDT and CDR2 is YNNKEL in the germline V gene (reference sequence). CDR3 length: 15 amino acids. V lost 4 bases to trimming and J lost 3 bases, with 10 bases between them. This record comes from a study of blood T cells in healthy people across ages. Looking at the study overall: The capture of about one barcoded beta molecule per two T cells was achieved by template switching.

Whole-study findings and limits: With age, beta diversity per million T cells declined roughly linearly, significantly by 30 to 40.

The authors ran a second PCR of about 6 to 11 cycles using a sample-barcoded 5' primer and a J-beta primer mix. TCRdb independently ran MiXCR on the 5' RACE reads; one entry per CDR3 protein. The sample has some 800,000 distinct CDR3 sequences, approximately 44% seen once. Sequencing input: blood. The chain is built from TRBV3-1 and TRBJ2-6; maybe TRBD2 (6 bases). This clonotype was obtained from a man between 60 and 75 years old in good health. The CDR3 sequence: CASSLGGVGANVLTF. In nucleotides, the CDR3 is TGTGCCAGCAGCCTAGGCGGGGTTGGGGCCAACGTCCTGACTTTC.